This TCR beta chain was identified in a study of blood T cell repertoires in COVID-19. Overall study: Sources were T cells, B-cell-depleted T cells, or PBMCs; the material itself was cDNA or gDNA.

Original data processing: Amplification of reference gene primers provided the estimated nucleated cell counts. Assay: immunoSEQ multiplex PCR; the TCRdb copy retains only in-frame clones and omits some. V and J calls and clone size are given by that table; D and trimming were obtained from the DNA. The table has 200,000 to 300,000 clones, around 89% seen once. This clone has just a few counts. CDR3 size: 17 residues. Germline-derived CDR1 and CDR2 are MGHDK and SYGVNS. With 10 bases removed from V and 4 bases from J, the gap between germline ends came to 25 bases. Sequencing was performed on peripheral blood. The rearrangement joins TRBV25-1 to TRBJ2-2; a weak D match, TRBD1 (6 bases). The clonotype was recovered from a woman in her 40s with acute or convalescent COVID-19. CDR3 sequence reads: CATLRGNRVDGTGELFF. The CDR3 region has the DNA TGTGCCACCCTGAGGGGAAACAGGGTAGATGGCACCGGGGAGCTGTTTTTT.